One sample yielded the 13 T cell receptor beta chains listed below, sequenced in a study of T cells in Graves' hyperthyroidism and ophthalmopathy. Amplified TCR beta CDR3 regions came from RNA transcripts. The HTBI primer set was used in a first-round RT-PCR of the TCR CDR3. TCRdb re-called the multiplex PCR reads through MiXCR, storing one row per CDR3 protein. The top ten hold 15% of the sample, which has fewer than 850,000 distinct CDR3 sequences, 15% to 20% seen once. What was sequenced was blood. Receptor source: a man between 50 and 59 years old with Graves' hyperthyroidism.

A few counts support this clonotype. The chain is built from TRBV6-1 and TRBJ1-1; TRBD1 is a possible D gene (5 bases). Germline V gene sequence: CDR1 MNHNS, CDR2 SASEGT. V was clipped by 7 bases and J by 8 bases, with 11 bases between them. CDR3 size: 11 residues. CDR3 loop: CASTGTFEAFF. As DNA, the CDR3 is TGTGCCAGCACCGGGACTTTCGAAGCTTTCTTT.

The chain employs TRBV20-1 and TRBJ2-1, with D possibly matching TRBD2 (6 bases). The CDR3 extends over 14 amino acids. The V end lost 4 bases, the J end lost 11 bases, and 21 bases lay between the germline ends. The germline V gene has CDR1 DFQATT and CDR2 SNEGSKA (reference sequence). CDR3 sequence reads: CSAKPGSSGLQQFF. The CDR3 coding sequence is TGCAGTGCTAAGCCAGGGTCCAGCGGGTTGCAGCAGTTCTTC.

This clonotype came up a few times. For the CDR3, the DNA is TGTGCCAGCAGCCTCCACAGGAGCAATCAGCCCCAGCATTTT. Protein sequence: CASSLHRSNQPQHF. This rearrangement joins TRBV3-1 to TRBJ1-5; maybe TRBD1 (5 bases). V was pared by 4 bases and J by 1 base, with 8 bases between. The germline V gene encodes CDR1 LGHDT and CDR2 YNNKEL (reference sequence). The CDR3 runs 14 residues. Full variable domain (rest looked up from reference TRBV3-1 and TRBJ1-5): DTAVSQTPKYLVTQMGNDKSIKCEQNLGHDTMYWYKQDSKKFLKIMFSYNNKELIINETVPNRFSPKSPDKAHLNLHINSLELGDSAVYFCASSLHRSNQPQHFGDGTRLSIL.

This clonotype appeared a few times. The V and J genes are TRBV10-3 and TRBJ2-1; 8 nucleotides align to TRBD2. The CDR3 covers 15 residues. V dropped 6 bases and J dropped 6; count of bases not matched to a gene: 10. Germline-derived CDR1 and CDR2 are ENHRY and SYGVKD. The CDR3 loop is CAIRQAGDAFNEQFF. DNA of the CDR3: TGTGCCATCAGACAAGCGGGAGACGCCTTCAATGAGCAGTTCTTC.

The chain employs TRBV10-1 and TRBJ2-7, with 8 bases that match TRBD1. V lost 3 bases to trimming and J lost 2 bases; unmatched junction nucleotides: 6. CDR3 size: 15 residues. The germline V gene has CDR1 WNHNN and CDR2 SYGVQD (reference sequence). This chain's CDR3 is CASSDRDRGTYEQYF. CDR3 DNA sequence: TGCGCCAGCAGTGACCGCGACAGGGGTACCTACGAGCAGTACTTC.

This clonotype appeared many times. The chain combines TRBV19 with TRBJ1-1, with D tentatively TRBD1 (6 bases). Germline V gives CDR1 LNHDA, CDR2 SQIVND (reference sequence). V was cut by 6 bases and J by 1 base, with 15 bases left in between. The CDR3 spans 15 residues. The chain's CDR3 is CASSRGGARNTEAFF. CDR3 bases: TGTGCCAGTAGCAGGGGCGGGGCAAGGAACACTGAAGCTTTCTTT.

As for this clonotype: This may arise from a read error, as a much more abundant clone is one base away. CDR3 protein: CASSPPGVSNTGEPFF. The CDR3 DNA sequence: TGTGCCAGCTCACCACCTGGGGTCTCGAACACCGGGGAGCCGTTTTTT. The chain is built from TRBV18 and TRBJ2-2, with D perhaps matching TRBD2 (5 bases). This CDR3 comprises 16 residues. Germline V gives CDR1 KGHSH, CDR2 LQKENI.

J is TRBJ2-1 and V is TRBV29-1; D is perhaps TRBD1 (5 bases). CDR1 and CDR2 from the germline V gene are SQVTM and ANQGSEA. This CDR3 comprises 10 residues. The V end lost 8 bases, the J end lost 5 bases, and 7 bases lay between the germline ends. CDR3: CSSRDNEQFF. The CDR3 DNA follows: TGCAGCTCCAGGGACAATGAGCAGTTCTTC.

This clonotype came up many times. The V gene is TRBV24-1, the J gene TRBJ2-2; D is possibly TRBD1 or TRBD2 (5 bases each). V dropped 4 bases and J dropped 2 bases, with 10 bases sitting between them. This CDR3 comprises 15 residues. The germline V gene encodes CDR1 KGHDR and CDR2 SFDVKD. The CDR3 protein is CATSDWDLNTGELFF. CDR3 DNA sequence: TGTGCCACCAGTGACTGGGACCTTAACACCGGGGAGCTGTTTTTT.

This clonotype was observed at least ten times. The CDR3 coding sequence is TGTGCCTGGAGCAGACTTAACACCGGGGAGCTGTTTTTT. It is translated as CAWSRLNTGELFF. The rearrangement uses TRBV30 and TRBJ2-2; D gene ambiguous. This CDR3 has 13 amino acids. The V gene's germline CDR1 is GTSNPN and CDR2 SVGIG (reference sequence). V dropped 3 bases and J dropped 2 bases, with 7 bases sitting between them.

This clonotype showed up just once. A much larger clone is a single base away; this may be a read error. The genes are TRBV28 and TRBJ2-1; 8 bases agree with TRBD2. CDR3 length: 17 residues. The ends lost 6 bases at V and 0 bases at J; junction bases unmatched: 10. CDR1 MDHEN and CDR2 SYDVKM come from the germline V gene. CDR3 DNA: TGTGCCAGCAGACCCGGACTAGCCACGTACTCCTACAATGAGCAGTTCTTC. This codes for CASRPGLATYSYNEQFF. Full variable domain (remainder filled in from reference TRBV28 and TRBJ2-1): DVKVTQSSRYLVKRTGEKVFLECVQDMDHENMFWYRQDPGLGLRLIYFSYDVKMKEKGDIPEGYSVSREKKERFSLILESASTNQTSMYLCASRPGLATYSYNEQFFGPGTRLTVL.

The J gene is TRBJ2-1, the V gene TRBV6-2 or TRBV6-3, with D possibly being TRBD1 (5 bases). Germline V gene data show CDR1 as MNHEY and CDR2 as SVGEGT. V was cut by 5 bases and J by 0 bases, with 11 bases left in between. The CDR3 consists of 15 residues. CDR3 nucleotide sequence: TGTGCCAGCAGTATAGGGGCAGACTCCTACAATGAGCAGTTCTTC. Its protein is CASSIGADSYNEQFF.

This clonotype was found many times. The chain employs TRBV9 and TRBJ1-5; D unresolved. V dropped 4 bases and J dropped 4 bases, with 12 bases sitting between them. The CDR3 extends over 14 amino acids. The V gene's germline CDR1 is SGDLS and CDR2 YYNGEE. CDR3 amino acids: CASSPGVLNQPQHF. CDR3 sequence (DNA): TGTGCCAGCAGCCCGGGAGTCCTAAATCAGCCCCAGCATTTT.